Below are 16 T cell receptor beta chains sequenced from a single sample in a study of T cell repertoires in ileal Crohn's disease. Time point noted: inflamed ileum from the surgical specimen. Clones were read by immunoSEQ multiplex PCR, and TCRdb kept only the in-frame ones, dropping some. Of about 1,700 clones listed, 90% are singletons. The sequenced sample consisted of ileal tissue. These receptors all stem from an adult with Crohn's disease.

CDR3: CASSLGQTSYEQYF. The CDR3 region has the DNA TGTGCCAGCAGCTTGGGGCAGACCTCCTACGAGCAGTACTTC. This chain joins TRBV5-4 and TRBJ2-7, with D unresolved. In germline, CDR1 is SGHNT, CDR2 YYREEE (reference sequence). This CDR3 spans 14 amino acids. V lost 0 bases, J lost 0 bases, and 7 bases lay in between.

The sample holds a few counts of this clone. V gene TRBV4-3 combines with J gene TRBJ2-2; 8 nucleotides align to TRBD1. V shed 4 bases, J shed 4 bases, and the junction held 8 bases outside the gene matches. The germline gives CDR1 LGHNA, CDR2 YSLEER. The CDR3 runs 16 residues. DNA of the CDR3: TGCGCCAGCAGCCCGTCCCGGGACAGGCCCACCGGGGAGCTGTTTTTT. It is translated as CASSPSRDRPTGELFF.

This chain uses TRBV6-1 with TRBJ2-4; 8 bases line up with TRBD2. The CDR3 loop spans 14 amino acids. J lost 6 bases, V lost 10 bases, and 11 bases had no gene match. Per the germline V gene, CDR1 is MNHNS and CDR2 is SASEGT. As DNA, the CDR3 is TGTGCCACCGCACGGCGGGGGGATGGAAACATTCAGTACTTC. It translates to CATARRGDGNIQYF.

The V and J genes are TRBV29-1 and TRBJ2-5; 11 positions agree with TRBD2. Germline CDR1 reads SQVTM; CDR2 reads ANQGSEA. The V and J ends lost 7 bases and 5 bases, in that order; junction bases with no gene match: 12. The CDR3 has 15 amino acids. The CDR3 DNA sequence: TGCAGCGCTAAGGTCACTAGCGGGAGTTTGGAGACCCAGTACTTC. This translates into CSAKVTSGSLETQYF.

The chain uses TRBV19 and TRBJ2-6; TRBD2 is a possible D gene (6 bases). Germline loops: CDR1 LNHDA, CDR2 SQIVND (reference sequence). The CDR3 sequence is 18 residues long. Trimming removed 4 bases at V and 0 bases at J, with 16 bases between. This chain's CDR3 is CASSTYGAGSSGANVLTF. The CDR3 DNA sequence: TGTGCCAGTAGTACCTACGGCGCGGGAAGCTCTGGGGCCAACGTCCTGACTTTC.

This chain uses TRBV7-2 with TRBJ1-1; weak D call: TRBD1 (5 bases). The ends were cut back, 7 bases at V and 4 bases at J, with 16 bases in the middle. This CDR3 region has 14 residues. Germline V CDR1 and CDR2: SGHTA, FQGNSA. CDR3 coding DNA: TGTGCCAGCATTAAACAGGTATCGGGCACTGAAGCTTTCTTT. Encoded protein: CASIKQVSGTEAFF.

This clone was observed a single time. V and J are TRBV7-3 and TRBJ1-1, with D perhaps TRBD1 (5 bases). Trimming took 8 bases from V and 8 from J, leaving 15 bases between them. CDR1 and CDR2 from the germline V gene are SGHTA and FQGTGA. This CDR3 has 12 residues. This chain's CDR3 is CASARDAGEAFF. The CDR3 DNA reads TGTGCCAGCGCCCGGGACGCAGGGGAAGCTTTCTTT.

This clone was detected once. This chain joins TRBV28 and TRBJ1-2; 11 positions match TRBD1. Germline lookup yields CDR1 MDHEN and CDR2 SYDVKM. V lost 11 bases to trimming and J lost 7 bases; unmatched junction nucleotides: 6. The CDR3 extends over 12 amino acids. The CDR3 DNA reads TGTGCCGCCGGGACAGGGGGTGCTGGCTACACCTTC. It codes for CAAGTGGAGYTF.

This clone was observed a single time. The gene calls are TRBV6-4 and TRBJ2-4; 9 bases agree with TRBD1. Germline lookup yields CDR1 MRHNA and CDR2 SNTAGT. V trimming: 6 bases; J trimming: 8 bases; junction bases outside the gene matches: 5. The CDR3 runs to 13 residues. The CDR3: CASSPDRGDIQYF. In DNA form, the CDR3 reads TGTGCCAGCAGCCCGGACAGGGGAGACATTCAGTACTTC.

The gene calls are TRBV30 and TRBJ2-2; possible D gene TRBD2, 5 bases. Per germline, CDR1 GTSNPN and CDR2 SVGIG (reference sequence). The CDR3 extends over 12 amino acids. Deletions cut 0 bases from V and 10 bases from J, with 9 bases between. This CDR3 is CAWSVGGEELFF. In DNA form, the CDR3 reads TGTGCCTGGAGTGTAGGAGGAGAGGAGCTGTTTTTT.

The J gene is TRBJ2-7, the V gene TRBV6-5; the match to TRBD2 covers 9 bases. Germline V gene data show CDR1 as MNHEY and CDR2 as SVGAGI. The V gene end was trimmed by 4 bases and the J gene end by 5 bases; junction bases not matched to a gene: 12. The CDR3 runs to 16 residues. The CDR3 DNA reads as TGTGCCAGCAGTTCGGGGCGGGGGGGCCAAGTAGACGAGCAGTACTTC. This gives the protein CASSSGRGGQVDEQYF.

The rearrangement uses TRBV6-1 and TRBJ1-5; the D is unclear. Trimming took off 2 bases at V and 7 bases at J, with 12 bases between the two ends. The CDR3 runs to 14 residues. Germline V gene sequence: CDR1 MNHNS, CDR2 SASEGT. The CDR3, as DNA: TGTGCCAGCAGTGAACTACCCCTCGGGCAGCCCCAGCATTTT. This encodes CASSELPLGQPQHF.

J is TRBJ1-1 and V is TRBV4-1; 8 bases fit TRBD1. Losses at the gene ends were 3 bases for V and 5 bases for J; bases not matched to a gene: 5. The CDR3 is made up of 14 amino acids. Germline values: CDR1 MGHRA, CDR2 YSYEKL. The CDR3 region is CASSQTGEGTEAFF. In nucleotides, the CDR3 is TGCGCCAGCAGCCAGACAGGGGAGGGGACTGAAGCTTTCTTT.

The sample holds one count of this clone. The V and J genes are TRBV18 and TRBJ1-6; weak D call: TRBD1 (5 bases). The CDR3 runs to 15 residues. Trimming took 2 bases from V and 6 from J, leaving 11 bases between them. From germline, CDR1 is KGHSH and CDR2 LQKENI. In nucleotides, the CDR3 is TGTGCCAGCTCACCAATGGGGGACCTTAATTCACCCCTCCACTTT. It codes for CASSPMGDLNSPLHF.

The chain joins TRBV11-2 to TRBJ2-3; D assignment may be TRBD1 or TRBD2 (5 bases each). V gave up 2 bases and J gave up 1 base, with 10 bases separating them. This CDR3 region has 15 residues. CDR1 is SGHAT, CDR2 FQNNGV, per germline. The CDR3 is CASSLQRGRTDTQYF. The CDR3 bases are TGTGCCAGCAGCTTACAACGGGGACGCACAGATACGCAGTATTTT.

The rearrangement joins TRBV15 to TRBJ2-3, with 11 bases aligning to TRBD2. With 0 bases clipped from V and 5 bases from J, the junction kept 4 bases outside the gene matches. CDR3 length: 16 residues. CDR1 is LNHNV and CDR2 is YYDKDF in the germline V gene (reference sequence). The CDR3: CATSRDSGRARDTQYF. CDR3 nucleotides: TGTGCCACCAGCAGAGATAGCGGGAGGGCCAGAGATACGCAGTATTTT. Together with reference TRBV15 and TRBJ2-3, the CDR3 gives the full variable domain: DAMVIQNPRYQVTQFGKPVTLSCSQTLNHNVMYWYQQKSSQAPKLLFHYYDKDFNNEADTPDNFQSRRPNTSFCFLDIRSPGLGDTAMYLCATSRDSGRARDTQYFGPGTRLTVL.